The 19 T cell receptor beta chains in this list originate from one sample, sequenced in a study of shared clonotypes between healthy human individuals. TCRdb's table, derived via immunoSEQ multiplex PCR, lists solely in-frame clones and lacks some. The table has around 2.1 million clones, 90% to 96% seen once. Sequencing input: naive CD4+ T cells sorted from blood. The subset was: CD45RA+ positively selected. Receptors were obtained from a man aged 18 to 29 in good health.

The V and J genes are TRBV25-1 and TRBJ2-7, with D perhaps given as TRBD1 or TRBD2 (6 bases each). The CDR3 is 13 residues long. Trimming left V 4 bases short and J 3 bases short, with 10 bases between. From germline, CDR1 is MGHDK and CDR2 SYGVNS. This CDR3 reads CASSVGGGYEQYF. CDR3 nucleotide sequence: TGTGCCAGCAGTGTTGGAGGGGGCTACGAGCAGTACTTC.

The chain employs TRBV27 and TRBJ1-5; no reliable D call. Germline V gives CDR1 MNHEY, CDR2 SMNVEV (reference sequence). The CDR3 contains 13 residues. The V end lost 2 bases, the J end lost 5 bases, and 7 bases lay between the germline ends. The chain's CDR3 is CASSLMADQPQHF. CDR3 in DNA: TGTGCCAGCAGTTTAATGGCCGATCAGCCCCAGCATTTT.

This clone was picked up a small number of times. The gene calls are TRBV6-5 and TRBJ1-2; D unclear. This CDR3 has 13 residues. V lost 2 bases to trimming and J lost 7 bases, with 11 bases between them. Germline CDR1 reads MNHEY; CDR2 reads SVGAGI. CDR3 protein: CASSYRTWGGYTF. The CDR3 coding sequence is TGTGCCAGCAGTTACAGGACCTGGGGTGGCTACACCTTC.

Comments on this clone: Other nucleotide sequences from this sample produce the same CDR3. This chain uses TRBV20-1 with TRBJ1-1; D is undetermined. The CDR3 runs to 11 residues. The V and J ends lost 5 bases and 0 bases respectively, with 4 bases between them. CDR1 and CDR2 from the germline V gene are DFQATT and SNEGSKA (reference sequence). The CDR3 nucleotides read TGCAGTGCTTCTCTGAACACTGAAGCTTTCTTT. As protein: CSASLNTEAFF.

The V gene is TRBV6-1, the J gene TRBJ2-1; D is perhaps TRBD1 (6 bases). Germline assignment: CDR1 MNHNS and CDR2 SASEGT. The CDR3 runs 15 residues. V was cut by 7 bases and J by 0 bases, with 13 bases left in between. The CDR3 here is CASTYDRSSYNEQFF. The CDR3 nucleotides read TGTGCCAGCACTTATGACAGGAGCTCCTACAATGAGCAGTTCTTC.

V is TRBV30 and J is TRBJ1-5; 8 bases line up with TRBD1. The J segment lost 4 bases and the V segment lost 3 bases, leaving 5 bases of the junction unmatched. The CDR3 has 14 amino acids. Per germline, CDR1 GTSNPN and CDR2 SVGIG (reference sequence). CDR3 region: CAWSRQGLNQPQHF. The CDR3 nucleotides read TGTGCCTGGAGCCGACAGGGGTTGAATCAGCCCCAGCATTTT. Based on the CDR3 plus reference TRBV30 and TRBJ1-5, the full variable domain is SQTIHQWPATLVQPVGSPLSLECTVEGTSNPNLYWYRQAAGRGLQLLFYSVGIGQISSEVPQNLSASRPQDRQFILSSKKLLLSDSGFYLCAWSRQGLNQPQHFGDGTRLSIL.

The V and J genes are TRBV7-9 and TRBJ2-1; 7 nucleotides match TRBD2. Germline assignment: CDR1 SEHNR and CDR2 FQNEAQ (reference sequence). The J segment lost 4 bases and the V segment lost 5 bases, leaving 5 bases of the junction unmatched. The CDR3 is 14 residues long. CDR3 sequence: CASSRGLGYNEQFF. The CDR3 nucleotides are TGTGCCAGCAGCCGAGGACTAGGATACAATGAGCAGTTCTTC.

CDR3 residues: CASSSGLMTYNEQFF. CDR3 DNA: TGTGCCAGCAGCTCGGGACTGATGACTTACAATGAGCAGTTCTTC. The rearrangement joins TRBV5-4 to TRBJ2-1, with D maybe TRBD2 (6 bases). In germline, CDR1 is SGHNT, CDR2 YYREEE (reference sequence). V was clipped by 3 bases and J by 4 bases, with 14 bases between them. The CDR3 loop spans 15 amino acids.

A single count supports this clone. V and J are TRBV5-1 and TRBJ2-2; 7 bases map to TRBD1. The J segment lost 3 bases and the V segment lost 0 bases, leaving 2 bases of the junction unmatched. This CDR3 has 15 residues. Germline V gene sequence: CDR1 SGHRS, CDR2 YFSETQ. The CDR3 sequence: CASSLEGTDTGELFF. The CDR3 DNA reads TGCGCCAGCAGCTTGGAGGGGACAGACACCGGGGAGCTGTTTTTT.

The chain couples TRBV28 to TRBJ2-7; unclear D gene. V shed 2 bases and J shed 2 bases, with 7 bases lying between them. This CDR3 comprises 13 residues. The germline gives CDR1 MDHEN, CDR2 SYDVKM. CDR3 residues: CASSLGVAYEQYF. CDR3 in DNA: TGTGCCAGCAGTTTAGGGGTCGCCTACGAGCAGTACTTC.

The rearrangement joins TRBV2 to TRBJ1-2; no clear D. The CDR3 loop spans 12 amino acids. Trimming pared 7 bases from V and 1 base from J, leaving 7 bases between. The germline CDR1 and CDR2 sequences are SNHLY and FYNNEI. The CDR3 is CASNGDNYGYTF. CDR3 DNA: TGTGCCAGCAATGGGGATAACTATGGCTACACCTTC.

The chain has TRBV9 and TRBJ1-2, with D possibly matching TRBD1 (6 bases). This CDR3 comprises 13 residues. Trimming pared 6 bases from V and 0 bases from J, leaving 9 bases between. Germline assignment: CDR1 SGDLS and CDR2 YYNGEE. The CDR3 DNA is TGTGCCAGCACGGGGGCTTCTAACTATGGCTACACCTTC. This sequence encodes CASTGASNYGYTF. Complete variable domain (other parts from reference TRBV9 and TRBJ1-2): DSGVTQTPKHLITATGQRVTLRCSPRSGDLSVYWYQQSLDQGLQFLIQYYNGEERAKGNILERFSAQQFPDLHSELNLSSLELGDSALYFCASTGASNYGYTFGSGTRLTVV.

The rearrangement joins TRBV10-2 to TRBJ2-5; D remains ambiguous. The V and J ends lost 0 bases and 0 bases respectively, with 8 bases between them. The V gene's germline CDR1 is WSHSY and CDR2 SAAADI. The CDR3 spans 15 residues. The CDR3 DNA sequence: TGCGCCAGCAGTGAGTCGGTGGCTAACCAAGAGACCCAGTACTTC. This sequence encodes CASSESVANQETQYF.

The rearrangement links TRBV10-2 to TRBJ2-1; the D is unclear. Trimming took 4 bases from V and 0 from J, leaving 7 bases between them. CDR1 and CDR2 from the germline V gene are WSHSY and SAAADI. The CDR3 is made up of 14 amino acids. In DNA form, the CDR3 reads TGCGCCAGCAGTGGTCTGGGCTCCTACAATGAGCAGTTCTTC. Its translation is CASSGLGSYNEQFF.

The V gene is TRBV10-1, the J gene TRBJ1-4; 7 bases map to TRBD1. The V gene end was trimmed by 6 bases and the J gene end by 8 bases; junction bases not matched to a gene: 3. CDR1 and CDR2 (germline): WNHNN, SYGVQD (reference sequence). This CDR3 has 12 amino acids. As DNA, the CDR3 is TGCGCCAGCAGACGGACAGGCGAAAAACTGTTTTTT. Translation: CASRRTGEKLFF.

The V call is TRBV4-1, the J call TRBJ2-4; TRBD2 matches at 12 bases. CDR1 and CDR2 from the germline V gene are MGHRA and YSYEKL. This CDR3 is built from 18 residues. Losses at the gene ends were 4 bases for V and 0 bases for J; bases not matched to a gene: 7. Here the CDR3 reads CASSPGLAGNLAKNIQYF. Here the CDR3 DNA reads TGCGCCAGCAGCCCAGGACTAGCGGGAAATCTAGCCAAAAACATTCAGTACTTC.

The V and J genes are TRBV6-5 and TRBJ1-1, with TRBD1 matching over 9 bases. The germline V gene has CDR1 MNHEY and CDR2 SVGAGI. The CDR3 is made up of 13 amino acids. Germline trimming cut 10 bases from V and 4 bases from J; bases unmatched to any gene: 7. The DNA of the CDR3 is TGTGCCACGAGGGACAGGGAGGGCACTGAAGCTTTCTTT. Encoded protein: CATRDREGTEAFF.

The J gene is TRBJ1-6, the V gene TRBV6-6; perhaps TRBD1 as D (5 bases). V was clipped by 5 bases and J by 7 bases, with 15 bases between them. Germline loops: CDR1 MNHNY, CDR2 SVGAGI (reference sequence). The CDR3 has 15 amino acids. CDR3: CASSLPMEGNSPLHF. In nucleotides, the CDR3 is TGTGCCAGCAGTCTACCCATGGAGGGGAATTCACCCCTCCACTTT.

The V call is TRBV7-9, the J call TRBJ2-7, with 9 bases matching TRBD1. Trimming removed 4 bases from V and 0 bases from J; junction bases left unmatched: 7. The CDR3 sequence is 16 residues long. Germline V gene data show CDR1 as SEHNR and CDR2 as FQNEAQ (reference sequence). The CDR3 DNA is TGTGCCAGCAGCTACATCCCGGGACAGGGCTCCTACGAGCAGTACTTC. It encodes CASSYIPGQGSYEQYF.